These T cell receptor beta chains were read from a single sample in a study of blood T cell repertoires in COVID-19. Only in-frame clones appear in the TCRdb table, and some are missing; sequencing was by immunoSEQ multiplex PCR. The sample contains roughly 300,000 clones, 75% to 95% of which appear only once. Sample: PBMCs or T cells enriched from blood (not recorded which). These TCRs come from a woman in her twenties or thirties who had recovered from COVID-19. The CDR3 runs from the conserved cysteine through the conserved F or W. The D gene is left open where the match is weak. The size of a clone is reported for some rows only, either as once, few or many, or as a class for expanded clones.

CDR3 length,D gene,V gene,clone size,J gene,CDR3 protein,CDR3 DNA
15,TRBD2,TRBV5-3,.,TRBJ2-1,CARSQLAGGTNEQFF,TGTGCCAGAAGCCAACTAGCGGGAGGAACCAATGAGCAGTTCTTC
15,.,TRBV5-1,.,TRBJ2-6,CASREVISGANVLTF,TGCGCCAGCAGGGAGGTGATATCTGGGGCCAACGTCCTGACTTTC
14,TRBD1,TRBV4-1,.,TRBJ2-7,CASSQGTGVYEQYF,TGCGCCAGCAGCCAAGGGACAGGGGTGTACGAGCAGTACTTC
18,TRBD2,TRBV5-4,.,TRBJ2-7,CASSLDPPWAGGSYEQYF,TGTGCCAGCAGCTTGGACCCCCCGTGGGCGGGAGGGTCCTACGAGCAGTACTTC
17,TRBD1,TRBV28,.,TRBJ1-2,CASSSPWDREKNYGYTF,TGTGCCAGCAGTTCGCCCTGGGACAGGGAAAAGAACTATGGCTACACCTTC
14,.,TRBV24-1,.,TRBJ2-5,CATSDGGLGETQYF,TGTGCCACCAGTGATGGGGGCCTGGGGGAGACCCAGTACTTC
18,TRBD1,TRBV24-1,once,TRBJ2-6,CATSDPTGGGSGANVLTF,TGTGCCACCAGTGATCCAACAGGGGGCGGCTCTGGGGCCAACGTCCTGACTTTC
13,TRBD1,TRBV5-5,.,TRBJ1-1,CASSGQGFTEAFF,TGTGCCAGCAGCGGACAGGGGTTCACTGAAGCTTTCTTT
15,.,TRBV6-2/TRBV6-3,.,TRBJ2-2,CASSSSGANTGELFF,TGTGCCAGCAGTTCAAGCGGAGCGAACACCGGGGAGCTGTTTTTT
15,TRBD1,TRBV4-3,.,TRBJ2-1,CASSQVGTVYNEQFF,TGCGCCAGCAGCCAGGTCGGGACAGTATACAATGAGCAGTTCTTC
17,TRBD1,TRBV3-1/TRBV3-2,.,TRBJ2-7,CASSQGREDRVYREQYF,TGTGCCAGCAGCCAAGGAAGAGAGGACAGGGTCTATCGGGAGCAGTACTTC
14,TRBD2,TRBV7-2,.,TRBJ2-3,CASSSGGPTDTQYF,TGTGCCAGCAGCTCGGGAGGGCCTACAGATACGCAGTATTTT
15,TRBD1,TRBV19,.,TRBJ2-2,CASSRTGTNTGELFF,TGTGCCAGTAGCCGGACAGGGACGAACACCGGGGAGCTGTTTTTT
15,.,TRBV18,.,TRBJ1-1,CASSPQGSMNTEAFF,TGTGCCAGCTCACCGCAGGGATCGATGAACACTGAAGCTTTCTTT
16,TRBD2,TRBV11-1,.,TRBJ2-5,CASSLGRTSGQETQYF,TGTGCCAGCAGCCTCGGGCGGACTAGCGGGCAAGAGACCCAGTACTTC
18,TRBD1,TRBV30,few,TRBJ1-5,CAWSVDRGRLGRGQPQHF,TGTGCCTGGAGTGTAGACAGGGGTCGCCTAGGTCGTGGTCAGCCCCAGCATTTT
17,TRBD1,TRBV28,.,TRBJ1-5,CASSPTQGDVFVQPQHF,TGTGCCAGCAGTCCCACCCAGGGGGACGTTTTTGTACAGCCCCAGCATTTT
15,.,TRBV18,.,TRBJ2-5,CASSPFGTTQETQYF,TGTGCCAGCTCCCCGTTCGGTACTACCCAAGAGACCCAGTACTTC
14,.,TRBV28,.,TRBJ1-4,CASSLWGGNEKLFF,TGTGCCAGCAGTTTATGGGGGGGAAATGAAAAACTGTTTTTT
15,.,TRBV10-3,.,TRBJ1-4,CAISDVGTVNEKLFF,TGTGCCATCAGTGACGTCGGGACTGTTAATGAAAAACTGTTTTTT
18,TRBD2,TRBV5-4,.,TRBJ2-5,CASSPLGVAGELAETQYF,TGTGCCAGCAGCCCCCTCGGAGTAGCGGGAGAATTAGCAGAGACCCAGTACTTC
17,TRBD2,TRBV7-9,.,TRBJ2-3,CASSSLAGEVGSDTQYF,TGTGCCAGCAGCTCACTAGCGGGAGAGGTCGGGTCGGATACGCAGTATTTT
13,TRBD2,TRBV7-3,.,TRBJ2-1,CASSLGGVMEQFF,TGTGCCAGCAGCTTAGGGGGGGTGATGGAGCAGTTCTTC
15,.,TRBV5-6,.,TRBJ1-2,CASSLLGEAIYGYTF,TGTGCCAGCAGCTTGTTGGGTGAAGCGATTTATGGCTACACCTTC
13,.,TRBV28,.,TRBJ2-7,CASSLLAKHEQYF,TGTGCCAGCAGTTTACTAGCTAAGCACGAGCAGTACTTC
16,.,TRBV11-2,.,TRBJ2-7,CASSLALWRNDNEQYF,TGTGCCAGCAGCTTAGCACTGTGGCGGAACGATAACGAGCAGTACTTC
12,.,TRBV24-1,.,TRBJ2-3,CATSAEVDTQYF,TGTGCCACCAGTGCAGAAGTTGATACGCAGTATTTT
14,.,TRBV11-2,.,TRBJ2-7,CASSLYLSSYEQYF,TGTGCCAGCAGCTTGTACTTGAGCTCCTACGAGCAGTACTTC